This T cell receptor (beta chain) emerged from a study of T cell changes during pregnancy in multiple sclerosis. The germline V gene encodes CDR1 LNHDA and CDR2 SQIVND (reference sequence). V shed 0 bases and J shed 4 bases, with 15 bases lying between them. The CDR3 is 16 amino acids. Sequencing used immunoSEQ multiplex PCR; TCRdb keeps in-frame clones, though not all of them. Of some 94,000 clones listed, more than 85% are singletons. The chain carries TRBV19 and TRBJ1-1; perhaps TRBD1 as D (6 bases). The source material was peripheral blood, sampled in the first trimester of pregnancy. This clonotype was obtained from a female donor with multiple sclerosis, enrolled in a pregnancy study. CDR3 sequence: CASSIEAGGLITEAFF. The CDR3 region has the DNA TGTGCCAGTAGTATAGAGGCGGGGGGGCTGATCACTGAAGCTTTCTTT. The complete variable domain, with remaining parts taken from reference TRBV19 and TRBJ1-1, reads DGGITQSPKYLFRKEGQNVTLSCEQNLNHDAMYWYRQDPGQGLRLIYYSQIVNDFQKGDIAEGYSVSREKKESFPLTVTSAQKNPTAFYLCASSIEAGGLITEAFFGQGTRLTVV.